This TCR beta chain was recovered during a study of blood T cell repertoires in COVID-19. Study as a whole: The samples span acute and convalescent COVID-19 from the United States, Italy and Spain. Nucleic acid was either cDNA or gDNA, and it came from T cells, B-cell-depleted T cells, or PBMCs.

Per the germline V gene, CDR1 is MDHEN and CDR2 is SYDVKM. The CDR3 has 15 residues. V trimming: 6 bases; J trimming: 7 bases; junction bases outside the gene matches: 9. This clone showed up just once. In the original processing: Amplification with reference gene primers provided the estimates of nucleated cell counts. Produced via immunoSEQ multiplex PCR; TCRdb's table is partial and in-frame only. The V and J calls and the clone size are those of that table, but D and trimming were determined from the DNA. The data contain 310,000 or so clones, 85% to 90% of them seen just once; the ten biggest clones take up about 1.2%.

The clonotype comes from a man in his 70s with acute or convalescent COVID-19. Source material: peripheral blood. This chain links TRBV28 with TRBJ1-5; 10 bases fit TRBD1. This CDR3 reads CASRGQGTEYQPQHF. The CDR3, as DNA: TGTGCCAGCAGGGGACAGGGGACGGAGTACCAGCCCCAGCATTTT.